Here is one TCR beta chain with its context. Its specificity is not known. The study ran its PCR with 60 Vbeta and 13 Jbeta primers. Profiling relied on immunoSEQ multiplex PCR, and the TCRdb table lists in-frame clones only, not all of them. Among around 110,000 clones listed, approximately 81% were seen once. The data derive from a study of cytomegalovirus exposure and HLA in healthy donors. Study results and limitations: HLA alleles were associated with 17,000 or so TCR beta sequences in a later analysis at 0.05 false discovery rate. Presence/absence comparisons presumed near-even sequencing depth among donors.

J gave up 0 bases and V 0 bases, and 8 bases lay outside the gene matches. The CDR3 is 20 residues long. The V gene's germline CDR1 is SGHRS and CDR2 YFSETQ. V gene TRBV5-1 combines with J gene TRBJ2-3, with 15 bases that match TRBD2. The specimen was PBMCs. This sequence was found in a young man in good health and CMV-seropositive. This chain's CDR3 is CASSLAGTSGGYSSTDTQYF. CDR3 nucleotides: TGCGCCAGCAGCTTGGCCGGGACTAGCGGGGGGTACTCTAGCACAGATACGCAGTATTTT.